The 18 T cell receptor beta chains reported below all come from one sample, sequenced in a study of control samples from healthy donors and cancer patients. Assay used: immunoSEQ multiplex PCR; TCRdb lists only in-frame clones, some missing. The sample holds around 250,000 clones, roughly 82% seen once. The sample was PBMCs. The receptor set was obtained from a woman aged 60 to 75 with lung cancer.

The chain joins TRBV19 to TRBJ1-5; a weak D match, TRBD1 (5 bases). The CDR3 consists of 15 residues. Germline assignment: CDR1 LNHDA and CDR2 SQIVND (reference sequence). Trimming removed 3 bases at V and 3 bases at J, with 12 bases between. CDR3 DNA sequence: TGTGCCAGTAGTATTGGGGCCGGAACCAATCAGCCCCAGCATTTT. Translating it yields CASSIGAGTNQPQHF.

CDR3 in amino acids: CASSPGAPSQAEQYF. As DNA, the CDR3 is TGTGCCAGCAGCCCGGGGGCACCCAGTCAGGCCGAGCAGTACTTC. The genes are TRBV9 and TRBJ2-7; D tentatively reads TRBD1 or TRBD2 (6 bases each). V dropped 4 bases and J dropped 6 bases, with 20 bases sitting between them. There are 15 residues in the CDR3. From germline, CDR1 is SGDLS and CDR2 YYNGEE.

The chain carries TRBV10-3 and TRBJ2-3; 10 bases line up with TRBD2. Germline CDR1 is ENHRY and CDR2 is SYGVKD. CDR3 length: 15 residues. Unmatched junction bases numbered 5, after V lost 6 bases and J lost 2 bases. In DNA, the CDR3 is TGTGCCATCAGCCCTAGCGGGGGAAACACAGATACGCAGTATTTT. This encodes CAISPSGGNTDTQYF.

The CDR3 loop is CASSQVGWRGGELFF. As DNA, the CDR3 is TGTGCCAGCAGCCAAGTAGGCTGGCGAGGCGGGGAGCTGTTTTTT. V and J are TRBV4-2 and TRBJ2-2, with D hard to call. Trimming cost V 1 base and J 7 bases, with 13 bases left between them. CDR1 and CDR2 (germline): LGHNA, YNFKEQ. There are 15 residues in the CDR3.

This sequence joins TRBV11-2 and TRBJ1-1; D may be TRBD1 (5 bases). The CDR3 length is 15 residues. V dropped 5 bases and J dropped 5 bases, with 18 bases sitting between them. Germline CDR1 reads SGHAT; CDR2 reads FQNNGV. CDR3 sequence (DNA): TGTGCCAGCAGCCCATACGTGGGGGGACTAACTGAAGCTTTCTTT. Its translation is CASSPYVGGLTEAFF.

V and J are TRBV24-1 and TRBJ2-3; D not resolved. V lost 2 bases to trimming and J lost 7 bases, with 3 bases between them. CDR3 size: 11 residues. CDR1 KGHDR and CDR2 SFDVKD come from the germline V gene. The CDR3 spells CATSDSYTQYF. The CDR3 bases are TGTGCCACCAGTGATTCATATACGCAGTATTTT.

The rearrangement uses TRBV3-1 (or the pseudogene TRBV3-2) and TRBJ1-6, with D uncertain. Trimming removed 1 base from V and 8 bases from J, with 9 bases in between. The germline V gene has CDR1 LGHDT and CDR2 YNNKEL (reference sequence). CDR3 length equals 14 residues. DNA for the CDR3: TGTGCCAGCAGCCAAGTCGCCCTCCATTCACCCCTCCACTTT. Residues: CASSQVALHSPLHF.

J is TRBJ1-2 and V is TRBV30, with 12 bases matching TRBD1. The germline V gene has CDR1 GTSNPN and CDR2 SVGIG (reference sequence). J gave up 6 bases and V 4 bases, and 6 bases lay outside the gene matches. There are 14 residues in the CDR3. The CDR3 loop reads CAWTSGTGGDGYTF. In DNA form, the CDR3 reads TGTGCCTGGACTTCCGGGACAGGGGGCGATGGCTACACCTTC.

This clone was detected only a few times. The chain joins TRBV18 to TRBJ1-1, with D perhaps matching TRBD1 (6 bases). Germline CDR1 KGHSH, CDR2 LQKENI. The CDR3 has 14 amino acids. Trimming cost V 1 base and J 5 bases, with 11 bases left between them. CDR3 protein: CASSPRGGATEAFF. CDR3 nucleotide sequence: TGTGCCAGCTCACCACGTGGGGGGGCGACTGAAGCTTTCTTT.

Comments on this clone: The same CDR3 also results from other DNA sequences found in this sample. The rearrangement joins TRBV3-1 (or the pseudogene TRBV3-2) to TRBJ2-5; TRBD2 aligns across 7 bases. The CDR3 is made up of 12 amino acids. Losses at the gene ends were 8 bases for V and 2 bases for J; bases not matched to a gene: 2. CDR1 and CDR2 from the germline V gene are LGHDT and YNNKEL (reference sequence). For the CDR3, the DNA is TGTGCCAGCGGACTAGTACAAGAGACCCAGTACTTC. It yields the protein CASGLVQETQYF.

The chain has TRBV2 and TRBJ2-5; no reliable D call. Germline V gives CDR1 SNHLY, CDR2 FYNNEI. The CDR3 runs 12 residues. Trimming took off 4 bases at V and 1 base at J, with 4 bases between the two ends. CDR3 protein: CASSVTQETQYF. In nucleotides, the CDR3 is TGTGCCAGCAGTGTCACCCAAGAGACCCAGTACTTC.

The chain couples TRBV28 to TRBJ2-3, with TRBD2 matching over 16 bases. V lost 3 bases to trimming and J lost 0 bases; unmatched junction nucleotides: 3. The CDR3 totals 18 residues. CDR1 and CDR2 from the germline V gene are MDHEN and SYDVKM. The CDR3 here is CASSLGTSGRGSTDTQYF. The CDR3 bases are TGTGCCAGCAGTTTGGGGACTAGCGGGAGGGGAAGCACAGATACGCAGTATTTT.

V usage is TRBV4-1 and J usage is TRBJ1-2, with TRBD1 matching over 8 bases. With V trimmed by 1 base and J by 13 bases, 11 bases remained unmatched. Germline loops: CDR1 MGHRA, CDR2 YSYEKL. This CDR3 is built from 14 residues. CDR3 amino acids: CASSQALRDRPGTF. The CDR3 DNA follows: TGCGCCAGCAGCCAAGCCTTACGGGACAGGCCGGGCACCTTC.

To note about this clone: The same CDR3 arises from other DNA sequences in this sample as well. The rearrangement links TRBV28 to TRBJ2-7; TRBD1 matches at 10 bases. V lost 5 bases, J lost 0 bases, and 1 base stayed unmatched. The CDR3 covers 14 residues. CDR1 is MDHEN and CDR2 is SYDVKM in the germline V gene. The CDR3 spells CASSRTGGSYEQYF. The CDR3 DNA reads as TGTGCCAGCAGTCGGACAGGGGGCTCCTACGAGCAGTACTTC.

CDR3 protein: CASSSGTGFPEAFF. DNA for the CDR3: TGCGCCAGCAGCTCGGGGACAGGCTTCCCTGAAGCTTTCTTT. J is TRBJ1-1 and V is TRBV5-1, with 8 bases identical to TRBD1. Per germline, CDR1 SGHRS and CDR2 YFSETQ. The CDR3 has 14 amino acids. The V segment lost 3 bases and the J segment 6 bases; nucleotides outside the gene matches: 7.

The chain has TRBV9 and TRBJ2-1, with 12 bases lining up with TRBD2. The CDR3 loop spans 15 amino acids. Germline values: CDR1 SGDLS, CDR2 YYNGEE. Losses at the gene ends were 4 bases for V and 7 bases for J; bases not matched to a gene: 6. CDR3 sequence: CASSPQGTSGNEQFF. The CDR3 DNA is TGTGCCAGCAGCCCCCAAGGGACTAGCGGGAATGAGCAGTTCTTC.

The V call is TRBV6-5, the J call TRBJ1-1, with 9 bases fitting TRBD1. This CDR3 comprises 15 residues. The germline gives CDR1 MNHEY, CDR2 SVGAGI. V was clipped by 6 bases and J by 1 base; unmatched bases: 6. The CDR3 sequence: CASRVTGGANTEAFF. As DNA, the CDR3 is TGTGCCAGCAGGGTTACAGGGGGCGCGAACACTGAAGCTTTCTTT.

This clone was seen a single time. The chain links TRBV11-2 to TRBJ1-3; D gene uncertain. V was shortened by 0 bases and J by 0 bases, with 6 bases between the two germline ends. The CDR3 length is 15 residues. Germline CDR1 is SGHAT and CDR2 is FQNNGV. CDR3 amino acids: CASSLEPSSGNTIYF. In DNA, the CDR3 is TGTGCCAGCAGCTTAGAACCGAGCTCTGGAAACACCATATATTTT.